This T cell receptor beta chain was recovered during a study of PD-1 blockade in classical Hodgkin lymphoma. Method: immunoSEQ multiplex PCR; TCRdb's copy keeps in-frame clones and lacks some. This table has around 58,000 clones, roughly 90% appearing once. Brentuximab vedotin exposure varied, and every patient relapsed after autologous stem cell transplantation. The study recorded best responses of complete response, partial response or progressive disease. Sequencing used peripheral blood mononuclear cells (PBMCs), obtained at baseline. The TCR comes from a human donor with classical Hodgkin lymphoma.

This CDR3 is CASSLSAISGNTIYF. CDR3 DNA: TGTGCCAGCAGTTTATCAGCGATCTCTGGAAACACCATATATTTT. V is TRBV28 and J is TRBJ1-3; D unresolved. Germline V gives CDR1 MDHEN, CDR2 SYDVKM. V dropped 1 base and J dropped 0 bases, with 7 bases sitting between them. The CDR3 sequence is 15 residues long.